This paragraph covers one T cell receptor (beta chain) sequence. This CDR3 spans 18 amino acids. The V segment lost 0 bases and the J segment 2 bases; nucleotides outside the gene matches: 9. The germline gives CDR1 LNHNV, CDR2 YYDKDF (reference sequence). The data were obtained in a study of blood T cell repertoires in COVID-19. Background on the study: Spain, Italy and the United States supplied samples that represented acute and convalescent COVID-19. PBMCs, B-cell-depleted T cells, or T cells provided the cDNA or gDNA that made up the material.

In the original processing: Using reference gene primer amplification, nucleated cell counts were estimated. The method was immunoSEQ multiplex PCR; TCRdb's version includes in-frame clones alone and lacks a portion of them. Clone size and V and J calls were adopted from that table, with D and trimming inferred from the DNA. Seen here are tens of thousands of clones, about 82% observed once, and the top ten hold approximately 39%. This receptor was identified in a human donor in a cohort sampled during active COVID-19. This sequence joins TRBV15 and TRBJ2-5; TRBD2 matches at 10 bases. The source material was peripheral blood. CDR3 sequence: CATSRDQPSGGLQETQYF. As DNA, the CDR3 is TGTGCCACCAGCAGAGATCAGCCTAGCGGGGGCCTTCAAGAGACCCAGTACTTC.